This passage covers 19 T cell receptor beta chains from one sample sequenced in a study of monozygotic twins with inflammatory bowel disease. TCRdb reprocessed the 5' RACE reads and stores each CDR3 protein as one record, lacking DNA. The sample table includes 350,000 to 500,000 distinct CDR3 sequences. The sample was blood. The receptor source for this set is a human donor with ulcerative colitis or Crohn's disease, or a healthy co-twin of an affected twin (not recorded which).

The genes are TRBV7-9 and TRBJ1-2; with no DNA, the TCRdb D assignment of TRBD1 cannot be verified. CDR1 SEHNR and CDR2 FQNEAQ come from the germline V gene (reference sequence). The CDR3 runs 14 residues. CDR3 residues: CASSLAPQVYGYTF. The full variable domain, its missing parts supplied by reference TRBV7-9 and TRBJ1-2, is DTGVSQNPRHKITKRGQNVTFRCDPISEHNRLYWYRQTLGQGPEFLTYFQNEAQLEKSRLLSDRFSAERPKGSFSTLEIQRTEQGDSAMYLCASSLAPQVYGYTFGSGTRLTVV.

The chain employs TRBV27 and TRBJ1-6; no DNA is available, so the TRBD1 call from TCRdb remains unchecked. CDR3 length: 16 amino acids. CDR1 is MNHEY and CDR2 is SMNVEV in the germline V gene (reference sequence). CDR3 amino acids: CASTPRRGQGNSPLHF.

V is TRBV9 and J is TRBJ2-5; TCRdb outputs TRBD1, but without DNA this stays unchecked. Germline V gives CDR1 SGDLS, CDR2 YYNGEE. The CDR3 sequence is 13 residues long. CDR3 sequence reads: CASSVTGLETQYF.

The rearrangement joins TRBV7-7 to TRBJ2-7; lacking DNA, the TRBD1 call made by TCRdb goes unchecked. Germline CDR1 SSHAT, CDR2 FNYEAQ (reference sequence). The CDR3 is made up of 15 amino acids. This CDR3 is CASSLGAGELYEQYF.

The chain has TRBV20-1 and TRBJ1-5; no DNA is available, so the TRBD1 call from TCRdb remains unchecked. This CDR3 region has 16 residues. The germline V gene encodes CDR1 DFQATT and CDR2 SNEGSKA (reference sequence). The CDR3 reads CSARGGGAVGNQPQHF.

The chain links TRBV5-4 to TRBJ1-1; the D call of TRBD1 rests on TCRdb alone, since no DNA is present to check it. Germline lookup yields CDR1 SGHNT and CDR2 YYREEE (reference sequence). CDR3 length equals 16 residues. CDR3 protein: CASSLADGQGITEAFF.

The rearrangement joins TRBV12-3 or TRBV12-4 to TRBJ1-1; the D gene TCRdb calls, TRBD1, cannot be checked with no DNA. The CDR3 extends over 14 amino acids. CDR3 sequence reads: CASSLARQTYEAFF.

The chain couples TRBV6-6 to TRBJ2-7; TCRdb's assignment of TRBD2 cannot be checked, as there is no DNA. In germline, CDR1 is MNHNY, CDR2 SVGAGI (reference sequence). This CDR3 has 14 residues. The chain's CDR3 is CASSYSQRENEQYF.

The V gene is TRBV2, the J gene TRBJ1-5; checking the TCRdb D call of TRBD1 is not possible without DNA. In germline, CDR1 is SNHLY, CDR2 FYNNEI. The CDR3 length is 15 residues. The CDR3 reads CASSKGGKGNQPQHF. Full variable domain (missing parts from reference TRBV2 and TRBJ1-5): EPEVTQTPSHQVTQMGQEVILRCVPISNHLYFYWYRQILGQKVEFLVSFYNNEISEKSEIFDDQFSVERPDGSNFTLKIRSTKLEDSAMYFCASSKGGKGNQPQHFGDGTRLSIL.

The rearrangement joins TRBV5-1 to TRBJ2-1; TCRdb returns TRBD2, unconfirmable since there is no DNA. The length of the CDR3 is 18 residues. Germline V CDR1 and CDR2: SGHRS, YFSETQ. The CDR3 sequence: CASSLFGTSGTPYNEQFF.

The chain has TRBV5-4 and TRBJ2-4. The germline V gene has CDR1 SGHNT and CDR2 YYREEE (reference sequence). This CDR3 region has 13 residues. The CDR3 region is CASSLGDRSIQYF.

The rearrangement joins TRBV27 to TRBJ2-7; TCRdb picks TRBD2, but there is no DNA to check that call. Germline V gives CDR1 MNHEY, CDR2 SMNVEV (reference sequence). This CDR3 has 13 residues. The CDR3 reads CASRRDYASEQYF.

This chain links TRBV6-5 with TRBJ2-7; the TCRdb call, TRBD2, lacks DNA for checking. This CDR3 has 16 amino acids. Germline-derived CDR1 and CDR2 are MNHEY and SVGAGI. CDR3 loop: CASSYHLAGGTYEQYF.

The gene calls are TRBV4-3 and TRBJ2-1; the D call of TRBD1 rests on TCRdb alone, since no DNA is present to check it. Germline lookup yields CDR1 LGHNA and CDR2 YSLEER. CDR3 size: 16 residues. This CDR3 reads CASSQDSGTDYNEQFF.

The chain couples TRBV20-1 to TRBJ2-5; no DNA is available, so the TRBD2 call from TCRdb remains unchecked. This CDR3 region has 11 residues. CDR1 is DFQATT and CDR2 is SNEGSKA in the germline V gene (reference sequence). The CDR3 spells CSASGRGTQYF.

V is TRBV28 and J is TRBJ2-3; the TCRdb call, TRBD1, lacks DNA for checking. CDR1 is MDHEN, CDR2 SYDVKM, per germline. This CDR3 has 16 amino acids. CDR3 amino acids: CASSSRDAASTDTQYF.

The chain combines TRBV20-1 with TRBJ1-2. The CDR3 has 14 amino acids. Germline V lookup: CDR1 DFQATT, CDR2 SNEGSKA (reference sequence). This CDR3 reads CSATDRALNYGYTF.

The V gene is TRBV7-8, the J gene TRBJ2-7; TCRdb designates TRBD2, a call that cannot be tested without DNA. Germline lookup yields CDR1 SGHVS and CDR2 FQNEAQ. The CDR3 is 15 amino acids. The CDR3 reads CASSLSRGVSYEQYF.

The genes are TRBV27 and TRBJ2-7. Per germline, CDR1 MNHEY and CDR2 SMNVEV (reference sequence). The CDR3 is 13 amino acids. CDR3 sequence reads: CASSPQVSYEQYF.